The 25 T cell receptor beta chains in this list originate from one sample, sequenced in a study of blood T cell repertoires in COVID-19. This table comes from immunoSEQ multiplex PCR, and its TCRdb copy is limited to in-frame clones, with some not included. Of some 510,000 clones in the sample, around 87% were seen once. The specimen sequenced was PBMCs or T cells enriched from blood (not recorded which). The receptors stem from a woman between 40 and 50 years old who had recovered from COVID-19.

The chain employs TRBV10-3 and TRBJ1-2, with D unclear. Trimming removed 4 bases from V and 6 bases from J, with 12 bases in between. CDR1 and CDR2 from the germline V gene are ENHRY and SYGVKD. This CDR3 has 13 amino acids. The chain's CDR3 is CAISGGRFHGYTF. In nucleotides, the CDR3 is TGTGCCATCAGTGGAGGGCGGTTCCATGGCTACACCTTC.

The chain recombines TRBV11-1 with TRBJ1-6; D is unresolved. CDR1 SGHAT and CDR2 FQDESV come from the germline V gene (reference sequence). Trimming took 1 base from V and 7 from J, leaving 8 bases between them. This CDR3 spans 14 amino acids. The CDR3 region is CASSLDRPNSPLHF. The CDR3, as DNA: TGTGCCAGCAGCTTAGACAGACCGAATTCACCCCTCCACTTT. The variable domain in full, completed from reference TRBV11-1 and TRBJ1-6, reads EAEVAQSPRYKITEKSQAVAFWCDPISGHATLYWYRQILGQGPELLVQFQDESVVDDSQLPKDRFSAERLKGVDSTLKIQPAELGDSAMYLCASSLDRPNSPLHFGNGTRLTVT.

The rearrangement links TRBV11-2 to TRBJ1-3; D remains unclear. Germline V gene data show CDR1 as SGHAT and CDR2 as FQNNGV. The CDR3 spans 17 residues. V lost 2 bases to trimming and J lost 0 bases, with 14 bases between them. In nucleotides, the CDR3 is TGTGCCAGCAGCTTACGGTTGGGCTCGCACTCTGGAAACACCATATATTTT. Its protein is CASSLRLGSHSGNTIYF.

The rearrangement joins TRBV19 to TRBJ2-7, with 9 bases fitting TRBD1. The germline V gene has CDR1 LNHDA and CDR2 SQIVND (reference sequence). The CDR3 loop spans 15 amino acids. V trimming: 5 bases; J trimming: 0 bases; junction bases outside the gene matches: 5. CDR3 DNA sequence: TGTGCCAGTAGTGGGGGGACAGGGAGCTCCTACGAGCAGTACTTC. Translating it yields CASSGGTGSSYEQYF.

This chain uses TRBV19 with TRBJ1-4; weak D call: TRBD1 (5 bases). The CDR3 length is 16 residues. Trimming removed 3 bases from V and 3 bases from J, with 14 bases in between. CDR1 LNHDA and CDR2 SQIVND come from the germline V gene (reference sequence). This CDR3 reads CASSIGPDRPNEKLFF. CDR3 DNA sequence: TGTGCCAGTAGTATTGGTCCCGACAGACCTAATGAAAAACTGTTTTTT. Using reference TRBV19 and TRBJ1-4 for the parts outside the CDR3, the full variable domain is DGGITQSPKYLFRKEGQNVTLSCEQNLNHDAMYWYRQDPGQGLRLIYYSQIVNDFQKGDIAEGYSVSREKKESFPLTVTSAQKNPTAFYLCASSIGPDRPNEKLFFGSGTQLSVL.

The J gene is TRBJ2-7, the V gene TRBV7-8; D is perhaps TRBD2 (5 bases). CDR3 length: 17 residues. Per the germline V gene, CDR1 is SGHVS and CDR2 is FQNEAQ. The ends were cut back, 0 bases at V and 4 bases at J, with 19 bases in the middle. The CDR3 spells CASSLANSVTLLYEQYF. The CDR3 coding sequence is TGTGCCAGCAGCTTAGCGAATAGCGTCACCCTCCTTTACGAGCAGTACTTC.

The chain joins TRBV5-1 to TRBJ2-1, with 11 positions matching TRBD2. Looked up from germline, CDR1 is SGHRS and CDR2 is YFSETQ. The junction had 5 bases not matched to a gene; V was cut back by 1 base and J by 2 bases. The CDR3 totals 17 residues. The CDR3 loop is CASSLTSGSTAYNEQFF. For the CDR3, the DNA is TGCGCCAGCAGCTTGACTAGCGGGAGTACAGCCTACAATGAGCAGTTCTTC. The variable domain in full, completed from reference TRBV5-1 and TRBJ2-1, reads KAGVTQTPRYLIKTRGQQVTLSCSPISGHRSVSWYQQTPGQGLQFLFEYFSETQRNKGNFPGRFSGRQFSNSRSEMNVSTLELGDSALYLCASSLTSGSTAYNEQFFGPGTRLTVL.

Only one count was recorded for this clone. The chain uses TRBV6-5 and TRBJ1-3; D is perhaps TRBD1 (6 bases). CDR3 length: 15 residues. Trimming stripped 2 bases from V and 0 bases from J, with 8 bases between. CDR1 is MNHEY and CDR2 is SVGAGI in the germline V gene. The CDR3 coding sequence is TGTGCCAGCAGTTACACAGGGAACTCTGGAAACACCATATATTTT. Translation: CASSYTGNSGNTIYF.

In its sample, this clone was seen a few times. The gene calls are TRBV19 and TRBJ1-5; 8 bases are shared with TRBD1. The germline CDR1 and CDR2 sequences are LNHDA and SQIVND (reference sequence). V trimming: 5 bases; J trimming: 6 bases; junction bases outside the gene matches: 12. This CDR3 has 16 residues. CDR3 sequence (DNA): TGTGCCAGTAGTCCACAGGGGGGATATGATGGTCAGCCCCAGCATTTT. As protein: CASSPQGGYDGQPQHF.

The chain combines TRBV7-2 with TRBJ2-7, with a possible D match to TRBD2 (6 bases). The CDR3 length is 15 residues. Looked up from germline, CDR1 is SGHTA and CDR2 is FQGNSA. With 1 base removed from V and 3 bases from J, the gap between germline ends came to 13 bases. The DNA of the CDR3 is TGTGCCAGCAGCTTAGATCCGGGACTTCACTACGAGCAGTACTTC. It encodes CASSLDPGLHYEQYF.

The chain uses TRBV19 and TRBJ2-1; 9 bases are a match to TRBD1. The CDR3 is 14 residues long. Unmatched junction bases numbered 6, after V lost 9 bases and J lost 3 bases. CDR1 and CDR2 from the germline V gene are LNHDA and SQIVND (reference sequence). CDR3 loop: CASNTGGHYNEQFF. The CDR3 DNA is TGTGCCAGCAATACAGGGGGCCACTACAATGAGCAGTTCTTC.

Of note for this clone: Distinct nucleotide sequences in the sample also encode this CDR3. V and J are TRBV5-4 and TRBJ2-3, with TRBD2 matching over 13 bases. The CDR3 loop spans 16 amino acids. CDR1 is SGHNT and CDR2 is YYREEE in the germline V gene (reference sequence). The J segment lost 2 bases and the V segment lost 3 bases, leaving 3 bases of the junction unmatched. CDR3 protein: CASSSGLAGVTDTQYF. CDR3 DNA: TGTGCCAGCAGCTCCGGACTAGCGGGAGTCACAGATACGCAGTATTTT.

The chain carries TRBV11-1 and TRBJ2-3; D may be TRBD2 (5 bases). Germline CDR1 reads SGHAT; CDR2 reads FQDESV (reference sequence). V lost 2 bases to trimming and J lost 0 bases, with 12 bases between them. The CDR3 contains 16 residues. CDR3 residues: CASSLILGGSTDTQYF. CDR3 bases: TGTGCCAGCAGCTTAATCTTGGGCGGGAGCACAGATACGCAGTATTTT.

A single count supports this clone. V and J are TRBV11-3 and TRBJ2-7; 10 bases are shared with TRBD2. V trimming: 4 bases; J trimming: 1 base; junction bases outside the gene matches: 1. There are 14 residues in the CDR3. In germline, CDR1 is SGHNT, CDR2 YENEEA. The CDR3 DNA sequence: TGTGCCAGCAGCTGGACTAGCGGATCCTACGAGCAGTACTTC. Protein: CASSWTSGSYEQYF.

This clone has a handful of counts. The chain carries TRBV21-1 and TRBJ1-5; the table's D call of TRBD1 was not tested on the DNA. TRBV21-1 is tagged as a pseudogene. This CDR3 region has 20 residues. The CDR3 nucleotides are TGTGCCAGCAGCAAAGGCCCAAGGACAGGGATCATTGTGGGCAATCAGCCCCAGCATTTT. Amino acid sequence: CASSKGPRTGIIVGNQPQHF.

The V call is TRBV25-1, the J call TRBJ1-2; D ambiguous. Germline V gives CDR1 MGHDK, CDR2 SYGVNS. The V and J ends lost 8 bases and 8 bases respectively, with 9 bases between them. The CDR3 spans 10 residues. This chain's CDR3 is CASPTGGYTF. CDR3 sequence (DNA): TGTGCCAGCCCCACCGGGGGCTACACCTTC.

The chain couples TRBV3-1 (or the pseudogene TRBV3-2) to TRBJ2-1, with D maybe TRBD2 (5 bases). V lost 4 bases and J 5 bases, leaving 9 bases between the germline ends. The CDR3 has 13 residues. Germline V gene lookup returns CDR1 LGHDT and CDR2 YNNKEL (reference sequence). CDR3 sequence (DNA): TGTGCCAGCAGCCGTACTAGGAACAATGAGCAGTTCTTC. Translated, it gives CASSRTRNNEQFF.

Of note for this clone: This sample also contains other DNA sequences that code for the same CDR3. This chain joins TRBV2 and TRBJ2-3, with a weak D call TRBD1 (5 bases). V lost 4 bases and J lost 2, with 10 bases in between. This CDR3 spans 14 amino acids. Germline assignment: CDR1 SNHLY and CDR2 FYNNEI. CDR3: CASSAQVNTDTQYF. The DNA for the CDR3 is TGTGCCAGCAGTGCACAGGTGAACACAGATACGCAGTATTTT. The full variable domain, rest sourced from reference TRBV2 and TRBJ2-3, is EPEVTQTPSHQVTQMGQEVILRCVPISNHLYFYWYRQILGQKVEFLVSFYNNEISEKSEIFDDQFSVERPDGSNFTLKIRSTKLEDSAMYFCASSAQVNTDTQYFGPGTRLTVL.

Comment on this clone: Other DNA sequences of this sample code for an identical CDR3. V is TRBV5-1 and J is TRBJ1-2, with 7 positions matching TRBD1. Germline-derived CDR1 and CDR2 are SGHRS and YFSETQ. The J segment lost 4 bases and the V segment lost 0 bases, leaving 3 bases of the junction unmatched. The CDR3 sequence is 14 residues long. The DNA for the CDR3 is TGCGCCAGCAGCTTGGACAGGGGAAGCTATGGCTACACCTTC. Protein product: CASSLDRGSYGYTF.

The V gene is TRBV6-2 or TRBV6-3, the J gene TRBJ1-1; D possibly corresponds to TRBD1 (5 bases). V lost 5 bases and J 6 bases, leaving 10 bases between the germline ends. CDR3 length: 12 residues. Looked up from germline, CDR1 is MNHEY and CDR2 is SVGEGT. CDR3 coding DNA: TGTGCCAGCAGTAAACAGGACGCTGAAGCTTTCTTT. Amino acid sequence: CASSKQDAEAFF.

This clone was seen ten or more times. The V gene is TRBV19, the J gene TRBJ2-5, with TRBD1 as a possible D gene (8 bases). The CDR3 has 13 amino acids. Germline V lookup: CDR1 LNHDA, CDR2 SQIVND (reference sequence). V shed 10 bases and J shed 3 bases, with 15 bases lying between them. The CDR3 region has the DNA TGTGCCATAGGAACAGGGGGGGAAGAGACCCAGTACTTC. Its translation is CAIGTGGEETQYF.

The chain employs TRBV5-3 and TRBJ1-2; 8 bases fit TRBD1. TRBV5-3 is an ORF, and what it does is uncertain. The CDR3 totals 15 residues. J gave up 1 base and V 2 bases, and 4 bases lay outside the gene matches. The CDR3, as DNA: TGTGCCAGAAGCTTCATGACAGGGGTTAACTATGGCTACACCTTC. It encodes CARSFMTGVNYGYTF.

This chain joins TRBV7-8 and TRBJ2-3; tentatively, D is TRBD2 (6 bases). V shed 1 base and J shed 2 bases, with 10 bases lying between them. The CDR3 is 15 amino acids. From germline, CDR1 is SGHVS and CDR2 FQNEAQ. The CDR3 loop is CASSLDGSHTDTQYF. The CDR3 DNA follows: TGTGCCAGCAGCTTAGACGGGAGCCACACAGATACGCAGTATTTT.

The genes are TRBV7-2 and TRBJ2-7; TRBD2 matches at 7 bases. The CDR3 has 15 residues. J lost 2 bases, V lost 5 bases, and 9 bases had no gene match. The V gene's germline CDR1 is SGHTA and CDR2 FQGNSA. The chain's CDR3 is CASSQSLAGTYEQYF. The DNA for the CDR3 is TGTGCCAGCAGCCAGAGCTTAGCGGGTACCTACGAGCAGTACTTC.

The chain couples TRBV7-6 to TRBJ1-1; no definite D call. Trimming took off 4 bases at V and 4 bases at J, with 16 bases between the two ends. CDR1 and CDR2 from the germline V gene are SGHVS and FNYEAQ. This CDR3 is 15 amino acids long. Here the CDR3 DNA reads TGTGCCAGCAGCTCCCCGGGGAGGGTGAGCACTGAAGCTTTCTTT. As protein: CASSSPGRVSTEAFF.